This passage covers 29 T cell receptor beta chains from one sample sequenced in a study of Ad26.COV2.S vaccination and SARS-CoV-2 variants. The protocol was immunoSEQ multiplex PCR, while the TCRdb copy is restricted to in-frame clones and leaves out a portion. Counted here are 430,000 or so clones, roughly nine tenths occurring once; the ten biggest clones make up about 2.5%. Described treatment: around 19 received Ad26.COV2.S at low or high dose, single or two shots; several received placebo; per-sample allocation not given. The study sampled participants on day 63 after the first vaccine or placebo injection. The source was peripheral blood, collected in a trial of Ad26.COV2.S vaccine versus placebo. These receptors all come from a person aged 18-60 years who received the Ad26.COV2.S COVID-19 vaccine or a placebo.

CDR3 in DNA: TGTGCCAGCAGTTTCACTAGCGGGATTCAGTACTTC. This codes for CASSFTSGIQYF. The rearrangement uses TRBV12-3 or TRBV12-4 and TRBJ2-4; 9 bases fit TRBD2. The CDR3 totals 12 residues. The V and J ends lost 3 bases and 10 bases, in that order; junction bases with no gene match: 1.

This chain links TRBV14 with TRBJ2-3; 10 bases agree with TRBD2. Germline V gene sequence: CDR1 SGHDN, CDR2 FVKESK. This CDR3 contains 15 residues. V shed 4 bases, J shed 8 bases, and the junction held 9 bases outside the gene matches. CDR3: CASSPGLALAGTQYF. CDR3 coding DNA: TGTGCCAGCAGCCCGGGACTAGCGTTGGCGGGTACGCAGTATTTT.

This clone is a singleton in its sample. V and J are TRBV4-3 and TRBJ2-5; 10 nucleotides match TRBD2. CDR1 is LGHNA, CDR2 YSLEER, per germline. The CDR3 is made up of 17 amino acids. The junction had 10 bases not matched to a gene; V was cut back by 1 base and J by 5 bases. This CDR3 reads CASSQVGSGGVLETQYF. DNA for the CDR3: TGCGCCAGCAGCCAAGTGGGGAGCGGGGGGGTTCTGGAGACCCAGTACTTC.

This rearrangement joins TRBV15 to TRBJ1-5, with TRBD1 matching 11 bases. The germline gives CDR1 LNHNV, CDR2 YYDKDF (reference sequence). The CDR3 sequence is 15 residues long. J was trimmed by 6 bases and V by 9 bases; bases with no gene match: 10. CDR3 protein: CATGQGGGYRQPQHF. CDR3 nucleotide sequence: TGTGCCACGGGACAGGGGGGCGGGTATCGTCAGCCCCAGCATTTT.

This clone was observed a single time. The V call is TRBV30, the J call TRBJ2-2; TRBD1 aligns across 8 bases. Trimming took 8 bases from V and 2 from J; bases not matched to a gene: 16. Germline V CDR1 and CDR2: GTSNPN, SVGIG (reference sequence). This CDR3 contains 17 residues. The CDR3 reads CATTGTGGLGNTGELFF. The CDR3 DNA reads TGTGCCACTACGGGGACAGGTGGGCTCGGAAACACCGGGGAGCTGTTTTTT. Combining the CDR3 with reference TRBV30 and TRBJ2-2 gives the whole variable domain SQTIHQWPATLVQPVGSPLSLECTVEGTSNPNLYWYRQAAGRGLQLLFYSVGIGQISSEVPQNLSASRPQDRQFILSSKKLLLSDSGFYLCATTGTGGLGNTGELFFGEGSRLTVL.

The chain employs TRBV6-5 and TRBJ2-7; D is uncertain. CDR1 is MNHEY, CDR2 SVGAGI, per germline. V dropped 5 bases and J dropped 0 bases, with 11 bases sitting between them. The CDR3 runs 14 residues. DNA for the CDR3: TGTGCCAGCAGTCCCAGTCATGTCTCCTACGAGCAGTACTTC. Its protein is CASSPSHVSYEQYF.

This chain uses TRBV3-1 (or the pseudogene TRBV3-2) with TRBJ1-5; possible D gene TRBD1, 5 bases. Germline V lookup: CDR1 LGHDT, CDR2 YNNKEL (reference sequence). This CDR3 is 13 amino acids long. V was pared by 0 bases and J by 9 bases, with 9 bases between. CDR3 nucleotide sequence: TGTGCCAGCAGCCAAGACAGGGAGACGCCCCAGCATTTT. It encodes CASSQDRETPQHF.

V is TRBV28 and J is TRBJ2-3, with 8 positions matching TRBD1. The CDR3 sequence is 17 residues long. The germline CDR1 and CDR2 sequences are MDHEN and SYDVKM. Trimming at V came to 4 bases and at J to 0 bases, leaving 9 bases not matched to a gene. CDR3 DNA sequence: TGTGCCAGCAGTTCCCCCCGGGCAGGGGGCAGCACAGATACGCAGTATTTT. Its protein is CASSSPRAGGSTDTQYF.

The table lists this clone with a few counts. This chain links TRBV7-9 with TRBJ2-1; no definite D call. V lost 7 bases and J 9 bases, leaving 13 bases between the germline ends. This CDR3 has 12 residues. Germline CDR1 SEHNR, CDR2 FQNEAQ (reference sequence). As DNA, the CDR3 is TGTGCCAGCACCCCGTCGTGGGCTGAGCAGTTCTTC. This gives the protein CASTPSWAEQFF.

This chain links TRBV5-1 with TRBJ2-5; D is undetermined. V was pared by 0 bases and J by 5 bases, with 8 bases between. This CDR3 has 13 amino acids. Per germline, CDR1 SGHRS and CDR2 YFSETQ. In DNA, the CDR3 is TGCGCCAGCAGCTTGGGGGCCCTGGAGACCCAGTACTTC. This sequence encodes CASSLGALETQYF.

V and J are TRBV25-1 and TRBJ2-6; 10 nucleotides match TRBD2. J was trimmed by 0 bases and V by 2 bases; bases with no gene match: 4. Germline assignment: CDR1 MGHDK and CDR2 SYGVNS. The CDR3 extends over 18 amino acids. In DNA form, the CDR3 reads TGTGCCAGCAGTGAAGATACTAGCGGGAACTCTGGGGCCAACGTCCTGACTTTC. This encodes CASSEDTSGNSGANVLTF.

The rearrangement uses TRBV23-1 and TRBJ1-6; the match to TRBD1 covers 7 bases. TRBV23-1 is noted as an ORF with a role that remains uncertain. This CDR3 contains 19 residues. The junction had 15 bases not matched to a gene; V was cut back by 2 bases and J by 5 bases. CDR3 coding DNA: TGCGCCAGCAGTCAAATCCCAGGGGGAGTCCAACTTGATAATTCACCCCTCCACTTT. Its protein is CASSQIPGGVQLDNSPLHF.

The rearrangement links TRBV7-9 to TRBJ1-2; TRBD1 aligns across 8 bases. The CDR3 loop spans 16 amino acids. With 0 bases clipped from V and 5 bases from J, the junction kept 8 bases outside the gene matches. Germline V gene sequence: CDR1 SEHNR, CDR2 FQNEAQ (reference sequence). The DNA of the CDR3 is TGTGCCAGCAGCTTAGCAGGACAGGGCGACTTTTATGGCTACACCTTC. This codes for CASSLAGQGDFYGYTF.

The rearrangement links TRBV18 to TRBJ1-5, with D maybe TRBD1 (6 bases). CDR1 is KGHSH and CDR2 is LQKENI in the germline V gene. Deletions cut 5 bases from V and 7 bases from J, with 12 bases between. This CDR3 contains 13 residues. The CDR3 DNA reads TGTGCCAGCTCAGTCAGGGGTAGACAGCCCCAGCATTTT. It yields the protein CASSVRGRQPQHF.

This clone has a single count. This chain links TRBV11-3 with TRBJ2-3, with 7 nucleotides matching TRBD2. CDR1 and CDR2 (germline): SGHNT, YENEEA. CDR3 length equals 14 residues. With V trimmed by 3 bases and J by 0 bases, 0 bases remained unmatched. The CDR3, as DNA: TGTGCCAGCAGCTTTAGCGGGAGCACAGATACGCAGTATTTT. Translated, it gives CASSFSGSTDTQYF. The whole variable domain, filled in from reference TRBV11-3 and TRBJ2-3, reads EAGVVQSPRYKIIEKKQPVAFWCNPISGHNTLYWYLQNLGQGPELLIRYENEEAVDDSQLPKDRFSAERLKGVDSTLKIQPAELGDSAVYLCASSFSGSTDTQYFGPGTRLTVL.

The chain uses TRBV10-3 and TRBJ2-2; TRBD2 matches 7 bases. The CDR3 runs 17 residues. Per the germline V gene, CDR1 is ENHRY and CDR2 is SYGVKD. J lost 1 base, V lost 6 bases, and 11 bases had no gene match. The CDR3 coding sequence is TGTGCCATCAGCGGGGCAGCGGGAACTCTGAACACCGGGGAGCTGTTTTTT. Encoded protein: CAISGAAGTLNTGELFF.

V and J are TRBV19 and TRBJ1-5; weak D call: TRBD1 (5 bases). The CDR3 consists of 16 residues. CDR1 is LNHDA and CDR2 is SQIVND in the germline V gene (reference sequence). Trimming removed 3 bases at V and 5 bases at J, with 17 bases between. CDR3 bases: TGTGCCAGTAGTATTCCGGGACCCCTACGCCATCAGCCCCAGCATTTT. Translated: CASSIPGPLRHQPQHF.

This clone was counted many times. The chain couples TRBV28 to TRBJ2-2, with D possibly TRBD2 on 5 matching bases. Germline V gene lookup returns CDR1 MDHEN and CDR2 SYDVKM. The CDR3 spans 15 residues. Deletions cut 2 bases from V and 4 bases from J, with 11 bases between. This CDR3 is CASSLAGLATGELFF. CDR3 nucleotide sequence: TGTGCCAGCAGTTTAGCAGGTCTAGCCACCGGGGAGCTGTTTTTT.

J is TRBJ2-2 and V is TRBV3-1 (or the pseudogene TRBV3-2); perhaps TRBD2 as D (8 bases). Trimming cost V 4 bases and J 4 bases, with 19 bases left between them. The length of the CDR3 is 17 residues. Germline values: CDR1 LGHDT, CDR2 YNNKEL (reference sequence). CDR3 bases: TGTGCCAGCAGCCCCCGGGGGGGACAGTTCTTCACCGGGGAGCTGTTTTTT. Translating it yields CASSPRGGQFFTGELFF.

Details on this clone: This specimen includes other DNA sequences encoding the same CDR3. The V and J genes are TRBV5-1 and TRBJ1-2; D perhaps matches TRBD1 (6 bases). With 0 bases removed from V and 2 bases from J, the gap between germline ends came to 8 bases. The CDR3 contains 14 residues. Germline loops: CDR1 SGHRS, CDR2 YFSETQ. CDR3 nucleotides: TGCGCCAGCAGCTTGGATAGGGGGAACTATGGCTACACCTTC. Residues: CASSLDRGNYGYTF. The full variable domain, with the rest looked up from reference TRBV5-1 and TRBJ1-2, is KAGVTQTPRYLIKTRGQQVTLSCSPISGHRSVSWYQQTPGQGLQFLFEYFSETQRNKGNFPGRFSGRQFSNSRSEMNVSTLELGDSALYLCASSLDRGNYGYTFGSGTRLTVV.

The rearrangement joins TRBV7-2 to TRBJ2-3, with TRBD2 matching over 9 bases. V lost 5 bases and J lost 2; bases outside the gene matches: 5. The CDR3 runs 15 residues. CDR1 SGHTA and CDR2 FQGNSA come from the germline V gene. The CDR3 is CASSLLAGFTDTQYF. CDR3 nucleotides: TGTGCCAGCAGCCTGCTAGCGGGATTCACAGATACGCAGTATTTT.

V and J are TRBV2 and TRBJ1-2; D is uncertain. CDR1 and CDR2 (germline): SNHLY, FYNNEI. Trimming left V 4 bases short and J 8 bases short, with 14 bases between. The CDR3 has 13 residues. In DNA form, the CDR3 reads TGTGCCAGCAGTGGACCCGCAGGCGGGGGCTACACCTTC. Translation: CASSGPAGGGYTF.

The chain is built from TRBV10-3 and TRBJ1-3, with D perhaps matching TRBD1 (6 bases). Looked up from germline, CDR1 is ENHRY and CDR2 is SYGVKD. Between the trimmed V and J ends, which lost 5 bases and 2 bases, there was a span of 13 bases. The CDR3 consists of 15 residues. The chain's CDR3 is CAISPDTGTGNTIYF. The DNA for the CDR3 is TGTGCCATCAGTCCCGATACAGGGACTGGAAACACCATATATTTT.

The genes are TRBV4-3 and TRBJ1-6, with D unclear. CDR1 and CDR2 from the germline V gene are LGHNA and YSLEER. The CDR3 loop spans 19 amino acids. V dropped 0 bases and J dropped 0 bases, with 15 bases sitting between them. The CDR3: CASSQDLSTASSYNSPLHF. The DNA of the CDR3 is TGCGCCAGCAGCCAAGATCTGTCTACGGCCAGCTCCTATAATTCACCCCTCCACTTT.

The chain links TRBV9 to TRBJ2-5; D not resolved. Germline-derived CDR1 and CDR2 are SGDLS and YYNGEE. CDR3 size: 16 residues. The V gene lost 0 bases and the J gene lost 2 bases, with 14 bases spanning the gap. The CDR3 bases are TGTGCCAGCAGCGTAGCACTCGACATTGGGCAAGAGACCCAGTACTTC. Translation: CASSVALDIGQETQYF.

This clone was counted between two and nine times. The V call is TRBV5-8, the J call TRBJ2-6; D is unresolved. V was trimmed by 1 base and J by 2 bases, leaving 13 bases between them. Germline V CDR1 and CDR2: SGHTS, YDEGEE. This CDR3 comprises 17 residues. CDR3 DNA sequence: TGTGCCAGCAGCTTGTACCTATCAGATACTGGGGCCAACGTCCTGACTTTC. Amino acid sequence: CASSLYLSDTGANVLTF.

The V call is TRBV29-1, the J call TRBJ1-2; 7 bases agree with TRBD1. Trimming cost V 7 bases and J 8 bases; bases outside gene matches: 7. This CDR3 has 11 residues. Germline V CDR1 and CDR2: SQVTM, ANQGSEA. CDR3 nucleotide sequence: TGCAGCGGATCAGGGGGATGGGGCTACACCTTC. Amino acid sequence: CSGSGGWGYTF.

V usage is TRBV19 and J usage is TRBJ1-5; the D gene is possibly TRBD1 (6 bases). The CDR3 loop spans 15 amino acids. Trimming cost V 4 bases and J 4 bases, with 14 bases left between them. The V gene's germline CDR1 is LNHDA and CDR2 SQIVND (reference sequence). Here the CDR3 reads CASSSFGQLNQPQHF. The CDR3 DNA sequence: TGTGCCAGTAGTAGTTTCGGACAGCTGAATCAGCCCCAGCATTTT.

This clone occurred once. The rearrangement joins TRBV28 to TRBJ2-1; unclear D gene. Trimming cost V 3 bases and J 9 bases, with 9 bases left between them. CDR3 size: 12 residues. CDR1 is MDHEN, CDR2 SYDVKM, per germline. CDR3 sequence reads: CASSFKGIEQFF. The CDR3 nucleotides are TGTGCCAGCAGTTTTAAGGGAATTGAGCAGTTCTTC.